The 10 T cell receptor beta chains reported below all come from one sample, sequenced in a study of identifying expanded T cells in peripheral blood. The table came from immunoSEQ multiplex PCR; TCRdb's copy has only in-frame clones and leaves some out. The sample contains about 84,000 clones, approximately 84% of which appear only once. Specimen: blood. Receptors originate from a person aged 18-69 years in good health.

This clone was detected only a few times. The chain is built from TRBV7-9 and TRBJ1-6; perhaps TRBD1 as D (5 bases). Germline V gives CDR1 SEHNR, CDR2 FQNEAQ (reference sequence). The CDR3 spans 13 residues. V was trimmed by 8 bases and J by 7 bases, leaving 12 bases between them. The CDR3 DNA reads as TGTGCCAGCCAGCCCAGGGAAAATTCACCCCTCCACTTT. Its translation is CASQPRENSPLHF.

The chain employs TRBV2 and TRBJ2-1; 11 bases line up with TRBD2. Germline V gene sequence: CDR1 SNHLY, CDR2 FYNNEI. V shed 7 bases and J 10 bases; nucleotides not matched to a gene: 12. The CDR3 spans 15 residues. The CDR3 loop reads CASIIGTSGGEEQFF. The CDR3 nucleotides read TGTGCCAGCATTATTGGAACTAGCGGGGGCGAAGAGCAGTTCTTC.

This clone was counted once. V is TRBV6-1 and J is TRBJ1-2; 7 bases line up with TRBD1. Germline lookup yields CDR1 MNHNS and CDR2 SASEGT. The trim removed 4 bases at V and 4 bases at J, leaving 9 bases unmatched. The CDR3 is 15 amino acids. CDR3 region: CASSGIQGPIYGYTF. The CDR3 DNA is TGTGCCAGCAGTGGGATACAGGGGCCCATCTATGGCTACACCTTC.

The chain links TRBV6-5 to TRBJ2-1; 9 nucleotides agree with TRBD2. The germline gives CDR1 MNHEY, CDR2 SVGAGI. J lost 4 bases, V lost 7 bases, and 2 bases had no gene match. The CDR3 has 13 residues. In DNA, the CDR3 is TGTGCCAGCACTAGCGGGGTGTACAATGAGCAGTTCTTC. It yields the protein CASTSGVYNEQFF.

CDR3 nucleotide sequence: TGTGCCAGCAGCCAAGATCGGTGGAGGGGAGACCGGGCCTATGGCTACACCTTC. Protein sequence: CASSQDRWRGDRAYGYTF. The genes are TRBV4-2 and TRBJ1-2; D is possibly TRBD1 (5 bases). CDR1 is LGHNA and CDR2 is YNFKEQ in the germline V gene. The CDR3 consists of 18 residues. V lost 0 bases and J lost 4, with 21 bases in between.

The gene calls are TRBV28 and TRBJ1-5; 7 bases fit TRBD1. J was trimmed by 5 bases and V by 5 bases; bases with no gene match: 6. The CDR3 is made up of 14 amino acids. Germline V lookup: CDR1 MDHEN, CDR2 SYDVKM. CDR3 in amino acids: CASSDRQGDQPQHF. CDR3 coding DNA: TGTGCCAGCAGTGACCGACAGGGTGATCAGCCCCAGCATTTT.

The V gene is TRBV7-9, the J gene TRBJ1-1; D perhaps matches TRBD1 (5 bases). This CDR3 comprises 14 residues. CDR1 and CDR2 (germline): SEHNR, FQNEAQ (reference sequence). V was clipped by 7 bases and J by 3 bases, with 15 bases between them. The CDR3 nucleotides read TGTGCCAGCATCGGTTGGGGCTCGGACACTGAAGCTTTCTTT. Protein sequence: CASIGWGSDTEAFF.

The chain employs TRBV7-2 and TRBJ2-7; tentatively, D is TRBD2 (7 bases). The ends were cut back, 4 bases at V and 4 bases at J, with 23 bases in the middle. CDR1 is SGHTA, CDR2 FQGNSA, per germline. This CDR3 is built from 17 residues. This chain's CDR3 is CASSSRPRMGGQYEQYF. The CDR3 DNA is TGTGCCAGCAGCTCCCGACCCCGGATGGGGGGGCAGTACGAGCAGTACTTC.

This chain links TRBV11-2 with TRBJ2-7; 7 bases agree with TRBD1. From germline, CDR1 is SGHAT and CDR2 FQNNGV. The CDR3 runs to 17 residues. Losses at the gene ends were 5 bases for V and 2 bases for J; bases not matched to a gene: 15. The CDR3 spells CASSPDMTGLRAYEQYF. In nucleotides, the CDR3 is TGTGCCAGCAGCCCCGACATGACAGGGCTGAGAGCCTACGAGCAGTACTTC.

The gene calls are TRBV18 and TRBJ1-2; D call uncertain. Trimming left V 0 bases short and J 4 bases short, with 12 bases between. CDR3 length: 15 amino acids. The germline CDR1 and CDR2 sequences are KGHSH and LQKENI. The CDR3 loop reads CASSPPQSLGYGYTF. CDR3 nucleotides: TGTGCCAGCTCACCACCACAGAGCCTGGGCTATGGCTACACCTTC.